This T cell receptor (beta chain) was documented in a study of molecular identifiers for immune sequencing clone quantification. One entry per CDR3 protein, called by TCRdb with MiXCR from the PCR reads. The repertoire includes around 460,000 distinct CDR3 sequences, 25% of them detected once, and 0.7% to 0.9% sits in the top ten. The germline V and J ends were trimmed by 4 bases and 5 bases, with 12 bases remaining between them. CDR1 and CDR2 from the germline V gene are SGHAT and FQNNGV. The CDR3 loop spans 14 amino acids. When naive CD8 T cells were sorted, they were gated as CD8+CD4-CCR7+CD45RA+.

The TCR was taken from a human donor in good health. Some libraries in this study had Jurkat cell RNA spiked in. This rearrangement joins TRBV11-2 to TRBJ2-1, with D uncertain. Sequencing was carried out using naive CD8+ T cells from blood, with Jurkat cell RNA spiked in. Specified subset: FACS-sorted CD8+CD4-CCR7+CD45RA+ naive T cells. The DNA of the CDR3 is TGTGCCAGCAGCTCAACCTTTGGGGACAATGAGCAGTTCTTC. Translation gives CASSSTFGDNEQFF.